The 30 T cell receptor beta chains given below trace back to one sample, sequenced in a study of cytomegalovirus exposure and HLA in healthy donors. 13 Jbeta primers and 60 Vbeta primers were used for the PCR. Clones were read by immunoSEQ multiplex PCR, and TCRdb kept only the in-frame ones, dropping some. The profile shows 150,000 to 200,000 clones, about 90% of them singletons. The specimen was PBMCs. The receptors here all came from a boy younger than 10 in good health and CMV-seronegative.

CDR3 protein: CASSQSGTGVAGELFF. The CDR3, as DNA: TGTGCCAGCAGCCAGTCCGGGACAGGGGTGGCCGGGGAGCTGTTTTTT. V gene TRBV27 combines with J gene TRBJ2-2, with 10 bases identical to TRBD1. J gave up 6 bases and V 6 bases, and 10 bases lay outside the gene matches. CDR1 is MNHEY, CDR2 SMNVEV, per germline (reference sequence). This CDR3 spans 16 amino acids.

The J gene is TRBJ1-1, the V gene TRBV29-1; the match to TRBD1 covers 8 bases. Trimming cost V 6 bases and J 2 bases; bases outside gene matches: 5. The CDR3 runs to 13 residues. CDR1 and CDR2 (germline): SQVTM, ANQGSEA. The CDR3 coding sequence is TGCAGCGTCACCGGGACAGGCAACACTGAAGCTTTCTTT. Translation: CSVTGTGNTEAFF.

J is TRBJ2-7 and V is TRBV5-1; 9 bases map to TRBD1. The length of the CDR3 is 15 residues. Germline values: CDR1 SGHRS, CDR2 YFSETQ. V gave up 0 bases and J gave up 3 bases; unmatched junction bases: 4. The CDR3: CASSLASTGGYEQYF. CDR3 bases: TGCGCCAGCAGCTTGGCCTCGACAGGGGGCTACGAGCAGTACTTC.

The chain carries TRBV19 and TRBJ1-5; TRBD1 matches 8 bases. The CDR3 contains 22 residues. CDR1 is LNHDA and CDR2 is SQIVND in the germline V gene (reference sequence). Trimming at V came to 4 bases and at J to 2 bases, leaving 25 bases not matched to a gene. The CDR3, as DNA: TGTGCCAGTAGTACCCGGCCGCAGGGGGCGCCGAGCCGTCGGCTACGCAATCAGCCCCAGCATTTT. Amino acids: CASSTRPQGAPSRRLRNQPQHF. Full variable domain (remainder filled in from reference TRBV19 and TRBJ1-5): DGGITQSPKYLFRKEGQNVTLSCEQNLNHDAMYWYRQDPGQGLRLIYYSQIVNDFQKGDIAEGYSVSREKKESFPLTVTSAQKNPTAFYLCASSTRPQGAPSRRLRNQPQHFGDGTRLSIL.

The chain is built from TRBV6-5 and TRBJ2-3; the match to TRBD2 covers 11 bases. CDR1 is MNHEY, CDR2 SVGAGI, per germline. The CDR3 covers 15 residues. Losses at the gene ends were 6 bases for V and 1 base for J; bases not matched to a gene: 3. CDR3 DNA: TGTGCCAGCAGAAAACTAGCGGGGGGCACAGATACGCAGTATTTT. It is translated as CASRKLAGGTDTQYF.

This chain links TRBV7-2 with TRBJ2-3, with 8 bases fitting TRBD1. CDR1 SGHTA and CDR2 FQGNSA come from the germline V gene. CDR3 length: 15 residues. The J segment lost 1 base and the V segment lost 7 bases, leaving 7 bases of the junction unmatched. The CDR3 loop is CASNIGTGRTDTQYF. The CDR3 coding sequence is TGTGCCAGCAATATCGGGACAGGTCGCACAGATACGCAGTATTTT.

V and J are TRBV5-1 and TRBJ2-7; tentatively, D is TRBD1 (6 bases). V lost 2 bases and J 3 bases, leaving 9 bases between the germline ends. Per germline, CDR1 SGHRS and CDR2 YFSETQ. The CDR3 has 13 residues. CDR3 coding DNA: TGCGCCAGCAGCTTCAGGACAGACTACGAGCAGTACTTC. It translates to CASSFRTDYEQYF.

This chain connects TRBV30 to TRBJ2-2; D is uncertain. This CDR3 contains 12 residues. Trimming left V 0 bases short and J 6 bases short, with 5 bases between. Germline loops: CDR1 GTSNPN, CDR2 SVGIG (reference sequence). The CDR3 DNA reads TGTGCCTGGAGTGTGTATGCCGGGGAGCTGTTTTTT. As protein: CAWSVYAGELFF.

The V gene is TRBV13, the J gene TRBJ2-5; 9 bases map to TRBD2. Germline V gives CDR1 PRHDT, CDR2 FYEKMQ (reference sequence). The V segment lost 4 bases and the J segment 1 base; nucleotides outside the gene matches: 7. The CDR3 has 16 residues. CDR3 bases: TGTGCCAGCAGCTATGGTCTAGCGGGGACCCAAGAGACCCAGTACTTC. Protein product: CASSYGLAGTQETQYF. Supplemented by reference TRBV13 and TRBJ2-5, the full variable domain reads AAGVIQSPRHLIKEKRETATLKCYPIPRHDTVYWYQQGPGQDPQFLISFYEKMQSDKGSIPDRFSAQQFSDYHSELNMSSLELGDSALYFCASSYGLAGTQETQYFGPGTRLLVL.

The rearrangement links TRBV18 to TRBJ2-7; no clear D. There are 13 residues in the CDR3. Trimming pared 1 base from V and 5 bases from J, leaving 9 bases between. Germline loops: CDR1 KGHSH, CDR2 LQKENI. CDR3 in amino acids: CASSPQALHEQYF. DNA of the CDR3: TGTGCCAGCTCACCACAAGCTCTCCACGAGCAGTACTTC.

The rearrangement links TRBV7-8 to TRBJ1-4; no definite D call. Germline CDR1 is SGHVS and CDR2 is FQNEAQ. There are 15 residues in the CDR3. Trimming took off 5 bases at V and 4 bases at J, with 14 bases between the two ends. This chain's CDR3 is CASSQYSGNNEKLFF. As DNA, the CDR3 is TGTGCCAGCAGCCAGTACAGTGGTAATAATGAAAAACTGTTTTTT.

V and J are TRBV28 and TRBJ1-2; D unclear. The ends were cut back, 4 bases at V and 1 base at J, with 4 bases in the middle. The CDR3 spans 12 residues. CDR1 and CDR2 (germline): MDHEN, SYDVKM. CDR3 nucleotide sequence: TGTGCCAGCAGTTCCGTTAACTATGGCTACACCTTC. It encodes CASSSVNYGYTF.

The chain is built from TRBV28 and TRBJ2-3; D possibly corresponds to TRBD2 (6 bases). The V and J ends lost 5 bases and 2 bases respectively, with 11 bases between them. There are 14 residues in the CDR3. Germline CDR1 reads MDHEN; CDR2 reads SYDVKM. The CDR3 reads CASSRDSYTDTQYF. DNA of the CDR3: TGTGCCAGCAGTCGGGACTCCTACACAGATACGCAGTATTTT.

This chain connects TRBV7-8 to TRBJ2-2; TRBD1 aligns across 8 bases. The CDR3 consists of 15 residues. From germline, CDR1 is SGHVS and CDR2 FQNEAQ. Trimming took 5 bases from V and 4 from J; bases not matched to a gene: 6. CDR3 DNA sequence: TGTGCCAGCAGCGCCGGACAGGGAGTCACCGGGGAGCTGTTTTTT. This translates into CASSAGQGVTGELFF. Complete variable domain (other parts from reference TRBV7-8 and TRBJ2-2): GAGVSQSPRYKVAKRGQDVALRCDPISGHVSLFWYQQALGQGPEFLTYFQNEAQLDKSGLPSDRFFAERPEGSVSTLKIQRTQQEDSAVYLCASSAGQGVTGELFFGEGSRLTVL.

The CDR3 DNA reads TGTGCCAGCAGTTTCGTAGCGGGAGGGTCCTACGAGCAGTACTTC. As protein: CASSFVAGGSYEQYF. This chain uses TRBV28 with TRBJ2-7, with 11 positions matching TRBD2. With 3 bases clipped from V and 1 base from J, the junction kept 2 bases outside the gene matches. CDR3 length: 15 amino acids. Per the germline V gene, CDR1 is MDHEN and CDR2 is SYDVKM.

The CDR3 region is CASSGSGGIRPQHF. The CDR3 DNA reads TGTGCCAGCAGTGGGTCCGGGGGGATCAGGCCCCAGCATTTT. The chain employs TRBV25-1 and TRBJ1-5; TRBD1 might be the D (5 bases). Germline V gene sequence: CDR1 MGHDK, CDR2 SYGVNS. Trimming took 4 bases from V and 9 from J, leaving 16 bases between them. The CDR3 is 14 amino acids.

The CDR3: CASSTRTRGLPGELFF. The CDR3 DNA follows: TGTGCCAGCAGTACCCGGACTAGAGGTCTTCCCGGGGAGCTGTTTTTT. The chain joins TRBV28 to TRBJ2-2; TRBD2 matches 7 bases. The V segment lost 5 bases and the J segment 6 bases; nucleotides outside the gene matches: 12. Germline V gives CDR1 MDHEN, CDR2 SYDVKM. The CDR3 runs 16 residues. Supplemented by reference TRBV28 and TRBJ2-2, the full variable domain reads DVKVTQSSRYLVKRTGEKVFLECVQDMDHENMFWYRQDPGLGLRLIYFSYDVKMKEKGDIPEGYSVSREKKERFSLILESASTNQTSMYLCASSTRTRGLPGELFFGEGSRLTVL.

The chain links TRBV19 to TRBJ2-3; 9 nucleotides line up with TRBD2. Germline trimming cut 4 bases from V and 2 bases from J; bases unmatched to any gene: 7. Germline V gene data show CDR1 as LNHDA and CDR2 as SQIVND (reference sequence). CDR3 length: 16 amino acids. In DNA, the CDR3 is TGTGCCAGTAGTACAAGGACTAGCGAGTTCACAGATACGCAGTATTTT. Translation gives CASSTRTSEFTDTQYF.

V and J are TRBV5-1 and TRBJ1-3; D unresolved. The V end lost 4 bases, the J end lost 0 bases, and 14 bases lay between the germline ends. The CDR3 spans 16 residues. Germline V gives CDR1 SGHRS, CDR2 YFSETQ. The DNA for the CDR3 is TGCGCCAGCAGCCCCGGAGGGCTAAACTCTGGAAACACCATATATTTT. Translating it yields CASSPGGLNSGNTIYF.

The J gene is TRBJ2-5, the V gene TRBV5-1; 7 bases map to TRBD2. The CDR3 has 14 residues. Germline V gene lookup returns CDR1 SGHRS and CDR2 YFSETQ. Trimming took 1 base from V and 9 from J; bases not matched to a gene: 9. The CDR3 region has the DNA TGCGCCAGCAGCTTGTACTCGGGAGCGGGGCCCCAGTACTTC. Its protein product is CASSLYSGAGPQYF.

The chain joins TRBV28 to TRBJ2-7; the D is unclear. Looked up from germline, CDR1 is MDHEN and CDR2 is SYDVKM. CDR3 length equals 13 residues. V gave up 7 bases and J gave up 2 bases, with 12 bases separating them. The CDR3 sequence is CASNPQVPYEQYF. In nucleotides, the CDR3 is TGTGCCAGCAATCCCCAGGTCCCCTACGAGCAGTACTTC.

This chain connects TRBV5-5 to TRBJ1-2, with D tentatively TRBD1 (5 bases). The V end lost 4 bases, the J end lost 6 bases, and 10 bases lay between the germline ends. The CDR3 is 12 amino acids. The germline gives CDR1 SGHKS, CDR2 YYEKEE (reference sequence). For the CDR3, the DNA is TGTGCCAGCAGCCCCGGACAAGATGGCTACACCTTC. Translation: CASSPGQDGYTF.

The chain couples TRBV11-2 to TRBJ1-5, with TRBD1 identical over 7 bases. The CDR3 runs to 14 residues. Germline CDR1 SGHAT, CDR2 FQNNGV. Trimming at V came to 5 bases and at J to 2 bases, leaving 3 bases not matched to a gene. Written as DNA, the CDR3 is TGTGCCAGCAGCCGAGACAGGGGCAATCAGCCCCAGCATTTT. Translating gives CASSRDRGNQPQHF.

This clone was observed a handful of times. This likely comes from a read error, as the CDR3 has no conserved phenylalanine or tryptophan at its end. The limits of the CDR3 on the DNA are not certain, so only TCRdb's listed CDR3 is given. CDR3 residues: CASSLDSRPSAAPDY. V usage is TRBV5-4 and J usage is TRBJ1-3. CDR1 SGHNT and CDR2 YYREEE come from the germline V gene (reference sequence). Both ends counted, the CDR3 spans 15 residues.

In DNA form, the CDR3 reads TGTGCCATCAGTGAGTCACCCCTCGGACCTAGCGGGAGAAATGAGCAGTTCTTC. It specifies CAISESPLGPSGRNEQFF. This chain connects TRBV10-3 to TRBJ2-1; 10 bases match TRBD2. The V gene end was trimmed by 0 bases and the J gene end by 7 bases; junction bases not matched to a gene: 12. The CDR3 totals 18 residues. Germline V lookup: CDR1 ENHRY, CDR2 SYGVKD.

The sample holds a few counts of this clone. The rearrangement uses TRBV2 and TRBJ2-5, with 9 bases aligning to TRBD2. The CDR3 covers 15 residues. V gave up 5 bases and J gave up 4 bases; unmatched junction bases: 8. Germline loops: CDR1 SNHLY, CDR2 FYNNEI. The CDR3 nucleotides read TGTGCCAGCAGTTTCCTAGCGGGACGGGGAGAGACCCAGTACTTC. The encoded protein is CASSFLAGRGETQYF.

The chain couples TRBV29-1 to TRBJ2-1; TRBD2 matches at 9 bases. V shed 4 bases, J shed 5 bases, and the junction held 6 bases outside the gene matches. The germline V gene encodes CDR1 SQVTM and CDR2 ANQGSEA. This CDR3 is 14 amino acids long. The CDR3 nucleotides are TGCAGCGTTGCGTTCAGACTAGCGGACAATGAGCAGTTCTTC. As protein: CSVAFRLADNEQFF.

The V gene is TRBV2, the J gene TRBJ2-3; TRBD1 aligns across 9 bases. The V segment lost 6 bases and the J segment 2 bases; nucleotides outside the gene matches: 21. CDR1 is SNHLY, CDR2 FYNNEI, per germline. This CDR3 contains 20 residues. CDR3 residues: CASRNGLTGGGFLSTDTQYF. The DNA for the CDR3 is TGTGCCAGCAGGAACGGTCTTACAGGGGGCGGGTTTCTGTCCACAGATACGCAGTATTTT.

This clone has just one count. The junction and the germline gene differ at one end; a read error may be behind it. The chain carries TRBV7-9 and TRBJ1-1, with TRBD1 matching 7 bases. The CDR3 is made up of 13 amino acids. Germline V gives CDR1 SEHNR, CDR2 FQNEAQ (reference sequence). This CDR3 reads CSSSPSGGTEAFF. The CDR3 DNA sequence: TGTTCCAGCAGCCCATCAGGGGGCACTGAAGCTTTCTTT.

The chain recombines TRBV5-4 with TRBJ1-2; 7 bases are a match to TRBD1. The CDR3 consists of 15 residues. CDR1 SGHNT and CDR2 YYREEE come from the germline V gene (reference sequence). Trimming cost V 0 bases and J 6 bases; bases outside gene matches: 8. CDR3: CASSLDQRGLNGYTF. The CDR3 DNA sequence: TGTGCCAGCAGCTTGGACCAAAGGGGGCTCAATGGCTACACCTTC.